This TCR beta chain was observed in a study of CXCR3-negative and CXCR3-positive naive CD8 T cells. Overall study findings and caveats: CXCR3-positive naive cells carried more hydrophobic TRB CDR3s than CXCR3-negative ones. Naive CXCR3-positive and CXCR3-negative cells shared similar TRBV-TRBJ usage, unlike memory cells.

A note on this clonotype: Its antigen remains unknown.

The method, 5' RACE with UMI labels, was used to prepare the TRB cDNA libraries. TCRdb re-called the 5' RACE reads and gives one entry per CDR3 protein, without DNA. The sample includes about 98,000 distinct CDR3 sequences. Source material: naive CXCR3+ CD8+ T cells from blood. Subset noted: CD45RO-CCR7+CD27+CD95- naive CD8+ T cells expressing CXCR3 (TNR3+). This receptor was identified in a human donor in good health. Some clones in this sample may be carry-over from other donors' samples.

The CDR3 is CASSSPGGKWNAEAFF. The rearrangement joins TRBV7-9 to TRBJ1-1; lacking DNA, the TRBD1 call made by TCRdb goes unchecked. CDR1 and CDR2 (germline): SEHNR, FQNEAQ (reference sequence). This CDR3 has 16 amino acids.